A selection of T cell receptor beta chains follows, all from one sample in a study of cytomegalovirus exposure and HLA in healthy donors. Produced via immunoSEQ multiplex PCR; TCRdb's table is partial and in-frame only. The sample has about 200,000 clones, approximately 80% seen once. The sequenced sample consisted of PBMCs. The receptor source for this set is a woman aged 25 to 45 in good health and CMV-seropositive. CDR3s include the opening cysteine and the closing phenylalanine or tryptophan. The D gene is left open where the match is weak. The size entry is marked missing in some rows and otherwise reads once, few, many or a size class.

d_call: -
v_call: TRBV14
j_call: TRBJ2-2
clone_size: -
cdr3_aa: CASSPRGLADNTGELFF
cdr3_nt: TGTGCCAGCAGCCCTCGAGGTCTCGCAGATAACACCGGGGAGCTGTTTTTT

d_call: TRBD1
v_call: TRBV4-3
j_call: TRBJ2-1
clone_size: -
cdr3_aa: CASSQGRQGNEQFF
cdr3_nt: TGCGCCAGCAGCCAAGGACGACAGGGCAATGAGCAGTTCTTC

d_call: -
v_call: TRBV5-1
j_call: TRBJ2-7
clone_size: -
cdr3_aa: CASSLADRSYEQYF
cdr3_nt: TGCGCCAGCAGCTTGGCCGACAGGAGCTACGAGCAGTACTTC

d_call: -
v_call: TRBV6-1
j_call: TRBJ2-5
clone_size: -
cdr3_aa: CASSEAPGSGETQYF
cdr3_nt: TGTGCCAGCAGTGAAGCCCCCGGGTCGGGAGAGACCCAGTACTTC

d_call: -
v_call: TRBV18
j_call: TRBJ1-4
clone_size: -
cdr3_aa: CASSPGQGGDEKLFF
cdr3_nt: TGTGCCAGCTCACCTGGCCAGGGAGGGGATGAAAAACTGTTTTTT

d_call: -
v_call: TRBV7-3
j_call: TRBJ2-1
clone_size: -
cdr3_aa: CASSALSPDEQFF
cdr3_nt: TGTGCCAGCAGCGCCCTCTCCCCGGATGAGCAGTTCTTC

d_call: TRBD1
v_call: TRBV6-1
j_call: TRBJ1-2
clone_size: -
cdr3_aa: CASSEYPRQGAKNGYTF
cdr3_nt: TGTGCCAGCAGTGAATATCCCCGACAGGGGGCGAAGAATGGCTACACCTTC

d_call: -
v_call: TRBV6-6
j_call: TRBJ1-2
clone_size: -
cdr3_aa: CASSYRHGYTF
cdr3_nt: TGTGCCAGCAGTTACCGTCATGGCTACACCTTC

d_call: -
v_call: TRBV27
j_call: TRBJ1-1
clone_size: -
cdr3_aa: CASSFRGERTEAFF
cdr3_nt: TGTGCCAGCAGTTTCAGGGGAGAAAGGACTGAAGCTTTCTTT

d_call: -
v_call: TRBV5-4
j_call: TRBJ1-4
clone_size: -
cdr3_aa: CASSLDSENEKLFF
cdr3_nt: TGTGCCAGCAGCTTGGATTCGGAGAATGAAAAACTGTTTTTT

d_call: TRBD1
v_call: TRBV19
j_call: TRBJ1-5
clone_size: -
cdr3_aa: CASRGTGGDQPQHF
cdr3_nt: TGTGCCAGTAGGGGGACAGGGGGAGATCAGCCCCAGCATTTT

d_call: TRBD2
v_call: TRBV6-6
j_call: TRBJ2-4
clone_size: -
cdr3_aa: CASSYGGGRAKNIQYF
cdr3_nt: TGTGCCAGCAGTTACGGGGGCGGGAGGGCCAAAAACATTCAGTACTTC

d_call: -
v_call: TRBV10-3
j_call: TRBJ2-6
clone_size: -
cdr3_aa: CAISESGASGANVLTF
cdr3_nt: TGTGCCATCAGTGAGTCTGGGGCATCTGGGGCCAACGTCCTGACTTTC

d_call: -
v_call: TRBV5-1
j_call: TRBJ2-5
clone_size: -
cdr3_aa: CASSLEGVTGSQYF
cdr3_nt: TGCGCCAGCAGCTTGGAAGGTGTGACGGGGAGCCAGTACTTC

d_call: TRBD2
v_call: TRBV7-9
j_call: TRBJ2-2
clone_size: -
cdr3_aa: CASSPHSGGNTGELFF
cdr3_nt: TGTGCCAGCAGCCCCCATAGCGGGGGGAACACCGGGGAGCTGTTTTTT

d_call: TRBD2
v_call: TRBV27
j_call: TRBJ2-3
clone_size: -
cdr3_aa: CASSLVSGGGAFFTLNTQYF
cdr3_nt: TGTGCCAGCAGTTTAGTATCCGGCGGGGGGGCCTTCTTCACCTTAAATACGCAGTATTTT

d_call: TRBD1
v_call: TRBV30
j_call: TRBJ1-5
clone_size: -
cdr3_aa: CAWSNDRGQPQHF
cdr3_nt: TGTGCCTGGAGTAACGACAGGGGCCAGCCCCAGCATTTT

d_call: TRBD1
v_call: TRBV6-6
j_call: TRBJ1-4
clone_size: -
cdr3_aa: CASSVDRGVGEKLFF
cdr3_nt: TGTGCCAGCAGTGTAGACAGGGGGGTAGGGGAAAAACTGTTTTTT

d_call: -
v_call: TRBV9
j_call: TRBJ1-1
clone_size: -
cdr3_aa: CASTPAGGELRAFF
cdr3_nt: TGTGCCAGCACCCCGGCCGGAGGGGAGCTGAGGGCTTTCTTT

d_call: -
v_call: TRBV11-3
j_call: TRBJ1-1
clone_size: -
cdr3_aa: CASSGTGPPRF
cdr3_nt: TGTGCCAGCAGCGGAACAGGGCCACCTAGATTT

d_call: -
v_call: TRBV29-1
j_call: TRBJ2-5
clone_size: -
cdr3_aa: CSVGLTQETQYF
cdr3_nt: TGCAGCGTTGGACTAACCCAAGAGACCCAGTACTTC

d_call: -
v_call: TRBV9
j_call: TRBJ2-7
clone_size: -
cdr3_aa: CASSVLETEEQYF
cdr3_nt: TGTGCCAGCAGCGTATTGGAGACAGAGGAGCAGTACTTC

d_call: -
v_call: TRBV6-4
j_call: TRBJ2-2
clone_size: -
cdr3_aa: CASQGQANTGELFF
cdr3_nt: TGTGCCTCCCAAGGACAAGCGAACACCGGGGAGCTGTTTTTT

d_call: TRBD1
v_call: TRBV5-1
j_call: TRBJ2-1
clone_size: -
cdr3_aa: CASSLVGQGQNEQFF
cdr3_nt: TGCGCCAGCAGCTTGGTGGGACAGGGACAGAATGAGCAGTTCTTC

d_call: -
v_call: TRBV25-1
j_call: TRBJ1-2
clone_size: -
cdr3_aa: CASSEGGNGYTF
cdr3_nt: TGTGCCAGCTCCGAGGGGGGGAATGGCTACACCTTC

d_call: -
v_call: TRBV9
j_call: TRBJ1-1
clone_size: -
cdr3_aa: CASSVGGSLFTEAFF
cdr3_nt: TGTGCCAGCAGCGTAGGTGGCAGTCTCTTCACTGAAGCTTTCTTT

d_call: -
v_call: TRBV5-1
j_call: TRBJ2-7
clone_size: once
cdr3_aa: CASSLGGQSYEQYF
cdr3_nt: TGCGCCAGCAGCTTGGGAGGCCAGTCCTACGAGCAGTACTTC

d_call: -
v_call: TRBV2
j_call: TRBJ2-4
clone_size: -
cdr3_aa: CASRDKGVAKNIQYF
cdr3_nt: TGTGCCAGCAGGGATAAAGGGGTAGCCAAAAACATTCAGTACTTC

d_call: -
v_call: TRBV7-2
j_call: TRBJ2-3
clone_size: -
cdr3_aa: CASSPRGRADTQYF
cdr3_nt: TGTGCCAGCAGCCCGCGAGGTCGCGCAGATACGCAGTATTTT